This is a list of T cell receptor beta chains from one sample in a study of PD-1 blockade in classical Hodgkin lymphoma. Sequencing was performed with immunoSEQ multiplex PCR; in TCRdb, only in-frame clones are kept and a portion is missing. This table has 98,000 or so clones, approximately 90% appearing once. The sequencing used peripheral blood mononuclear cells (PBMCs), collected before the second cycle of nivolumab. The source of these receptors is a human donor with classical Hodgkin lymphoma. Each CDR3 is given with its conserved first and last residue. D genes are given only for firm matches. Clone size appears in some rows only: once, few, many, or a class for an expanded clone.

size	V	J	D	CDR3	DNA
-	TRBV27	TRBJ2-3	-	CASSLGPKGSTDTQYF	TGTGCCAGCAGTTTAGGGCCGAAAGGCAGCACAGATACGCAGTATTTT
-	TRBV28	TRBJ2-1	TRBD2	CASRTLGLAGDYNEQFF	TGTGCCAGCAGAACCCTCGGACTAGCGGGAGACTACAATGAGCAGTTCTTC
-	TRBV25-1	TRBJ1-6	-	CASSAAGSVNNSPLHF	TGTGCCAGCAGTGCGGCCGGGTCAGTTAATAATTCACCCCTCCACTTT
-	TRBV18	TRBJ2-7	-	CASSQQAYEQYF	TGTGCCAGCTCACAACAGGCCTACGAGCAGTACTTC
-	TRBV5-8	TRBJ2-1	-	CASSSPLPFF	TGTGCCAGCAGCTCACCGCTACCATTCTTC
once	TRBV30	TRBJ1-5	-	CAWSAGSNQPQHF	TGTGCCTGGAGTGCGGGTAGCAATCAGCCCCAGCATTTT
-	TRBV27	TRBJ1-2	-	CASSLYGHKGGKRYGYTF	TGTGCCAGCAGTTTATATGGTCATAAGGGGGGGAAGCGCTATGGCTACACCTTC
-	TRBV6-5	TRBJ1-3	-	CASSQDRKRGNTIYF	TGTGCCAGCAGCCAAGACAGGAAGCGAGGAAACACCATATATTTT
-	TRBV14	TRBJ2-3	-	CASSQVSDTQYF	TGTGCCAGCAGCCAAGTCTCTGATACGCAGTATTTT
-	TRBV28	TRBJ2-1	TRBD2	CASPRKEAGGANEQFF	TGTGCCAGCCCCCGAAAAGAAGCGGGAGGAGCGAATGAGCAGTTCTTC
-	TRBV27	TRBJ1-3	-	CASSSNQNRATSGNTIYF	TGTGCCAGCAGCTCGAACCAAAACCGAGCCACCTCTGGAAACACCATATATTTT
once	TRBV18	TRBJ1-4	TRBD1	CASSPTGVEKLFF	TGTGCCAGCTCACCAACAGGGGTTGAAAAACTGTTTTTT
-	TRBV5-4	TRBJ2-1	-	CASSLGPSSSYNEQFF	TGTGCCAGCAGCTTGGGTCCGTCGAGCTCCTACAATGAGCAGTTCTTC
-	TRBV30	TRBJ2-5	-	CAWSVLGAETQYF	TGTGCCTGGAGTGTACTGGGGGCTGAGACCCAGTACTTC
-	TRBV5-5	TRBJ1-3	-	CASSSGRASGNTIYF	TGTGCCAGCAGCTCGGGACGGGCCTCTGGAAACACCATATATTTT
-	TRBV7-2	TRBJ2-3	-	CASSRIAFGTDTQYF	TGTGCCAGCAGCCGCATAGCGTTCGGCACAGATACGCAGTATTTT
-	TRBV2	TRBJ2-2	TRBD2	CASSDLDGRAAGELFF	TGTGCCAGCAGTGATTTAGATGGGAGGGCCGCCGGGGAGCTGTTTTTT
-	TRBV27	TRBJ2-2	-	CASSWGTPNTGELFF	TGTGCCAGCAGTTGGGGGACTCCTAACACCGGGGAGCTGTTTTTT
-	TRBV11-2	TRBJ2-2	-	CASSLGAPWTNTGELFF	TGTGCCAGCAGCTTAGGGGCGCCATGGACGAACACCGGGGAGCTGTTTTTT
-	TRBV7-9	TRBJ2-7	-	CASSQQGRGQYF	TGTGCCAGCAGCCAGCAGGGAAGAGGGCAGTACTTC
-	TRBV5-8	TRBJ2-7	-	CASSPLYEQYF	TGTGCCAGCAGCCCCCTCTACGAGCAGTACTTC
-	TRBV5-3	TRBJ2-2	-	CARSLAGYNTGELFF	TGTGCCAGAAGCTTGGCAGGTTACAACACCGGGGAGCTGTTTTTT
-	TRBV2	TRBJ1-5	TRBD1	CASSTTGGGQPQHF	TGTGCCAGCAGTACTACAGGGGGCGGTCAGCCCCAGCATTTT
-	TRBV19	TRBJ1-1	-	CASSITPLGGSVNTEAFF	TGTGCCAGTAGTATAACCCCCTTGGGCGGGTCGGTGAACACTGAAGCTTTCTTT